This T cell receptor (beta chain) was found in a study of identical twins (dated by TCRdb to the mid-2010s). With respect to the entire study: TCR alpha and beta repertoires from monozygotic twins, unrelated adults of various ages and cord blood were deep-sequenced to test whether fetal clonotypes persist. To rule out contamination, replicate twin experiments were performed at different times with different library preparation protocols. The investigation overall reported the following: Fewer insertions were carried by abundant cord blood beta clonotypes; a weaker similar trend was observed in young adult naive repertoires, while no such trend was observed in memory repertoires. Invariant T cells such as MAIT and iNKT could partly confound zero-insertion analyses, although diverse VJ usage argued against such confounding for most clonotypes. Excess twin sharing in beta out-of-frame sequences was weaker because fewer shared sequences lowered the signal-to-noise ratio. Compared with coincidental sharing between unrelated individuals, an excess of low generation-probability sequences was observed among out-of-frame TCR alpha sequences shared between twins. Because the same donors could not be followed over many years, the conclusions depended on cross-sectional statistical analysis. Out-of-frame TCR alpha sharing in monozygotic twins was systematically underestimated by recombination models, whereas sharing between unrelated individuals was in agreement with the recombination models.

The library was prepared using 5' RACE. The reads were generated on an Illumina HiSeq 2000. A universal primer binding site was introduced by template switching, and a unique molecular identifier was present in the final cDNA, enabling accurate counting of TCR cDNA molecules. First-strand cDNA for TCR alpha and beta chains was synthesized from specific primers in the conserved constant-segment region. To control for contamination, each cDNA library was double barcoded with a SMART-Mk sample barcode plus Illumina barcodes. Two successive PCR steps introduced TruSeq adapter sequences along with Illumina sample barcodes. The TCR alpha and beta cDNA libraries were sequenced on the Illumina HiSeq platform using custom primers. Per the original workflow: MiGEC was used to process raw reads and extract unique molecular identifiers, and MiXCR was used to find CDR3 positions. Recombination models were inferred per individual with the repgenHMM and IGoR tools using an EM algorithm. Shared clonotypes were analyzed with the tcR package in R, and sharing was normalized by the product of cloneset sizes. To study raw recombination free of thymic and clonal selection effects, out-of-frame nonproductive sequences were analyzed. The public reads were reanalyzed by TCRdb: fastp trimming at Q25, MiXCR alignment, in-frame beta chains only. Each record represents a unique CDR3 protein, reported with the most common genes and DNA among its rows. TCRdb's processing, not the authors' own work, is the source of the V and J calls. This sample is represented by fewer than 550,000 distinct CDR3 sequences; about 13% of them were singletons. The top ten clonotypes cover more than 0.8% of the sample.

All donors were healthy Caucasians. Three pairs of female monozygotic twins, all aged roughly 18 to 30 years, made up the twin cohort. Positive isolation kits from Invitrogen were used to isolate the CD4+ and CD8+ T cell populations. A note on this clonotype: Its antigen is currently not known. Nothing much larger sits one base from this clone, and base qualities are not available.

These data also featured in a second study, about yellow fever vaccine responses in identical twins. Looking at the second paper: According to the authors, the vaccine-induced T cell response in identical twins seemed to be partly convergent and partly specific to each individual. Focusing on identical twins, the study followed the T cell clones that responded to the vaccine, and did so with precision.

Input material: CD4+ T cells sorted from blood. This TCR derives from a woman aged 18-30 years in good health.

The CDR3 region reads CASSPPSEGVQFF. The DNA reads TGTGCCAGCTCACCACCGTCGGAAGGGGTACAGTTCTTC. The chain is encoded by TRBV18 joined to TRBJ2-1; TRBD1 is a weak D gene call, 5 bases matching. In the germline V gene, CDR1 corresponds to KGHSH and CDR2 to LQKENI. Reading from cysteine to phenylalanine, the CDR3 counts 13 amino acids. Only the CDR3 region is kept as DNA, spanning 39 bases read in frame from base 1. V and J are truncated by 0 bases and 13 bases respectively, leaving an intervening sequence of 13 bases.